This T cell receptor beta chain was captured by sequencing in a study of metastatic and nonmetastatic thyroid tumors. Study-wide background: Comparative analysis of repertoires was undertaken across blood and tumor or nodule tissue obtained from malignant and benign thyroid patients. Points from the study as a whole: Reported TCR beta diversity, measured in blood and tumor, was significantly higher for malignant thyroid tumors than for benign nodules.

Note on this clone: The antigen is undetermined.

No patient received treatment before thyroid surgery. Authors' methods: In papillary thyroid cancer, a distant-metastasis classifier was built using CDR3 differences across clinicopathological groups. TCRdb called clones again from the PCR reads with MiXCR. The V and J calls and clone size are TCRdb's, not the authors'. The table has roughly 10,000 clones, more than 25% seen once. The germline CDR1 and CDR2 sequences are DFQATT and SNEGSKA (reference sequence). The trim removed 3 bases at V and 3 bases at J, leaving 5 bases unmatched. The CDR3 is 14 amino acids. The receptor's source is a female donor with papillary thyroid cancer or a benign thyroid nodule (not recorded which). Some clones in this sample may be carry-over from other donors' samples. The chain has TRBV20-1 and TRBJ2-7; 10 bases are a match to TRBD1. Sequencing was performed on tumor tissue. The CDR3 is CSASRGTGVYEQYF. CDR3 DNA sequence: TGCAGTGCTAGTCGCGGGACAGGGGTCTACGAGCAGTACTTC.